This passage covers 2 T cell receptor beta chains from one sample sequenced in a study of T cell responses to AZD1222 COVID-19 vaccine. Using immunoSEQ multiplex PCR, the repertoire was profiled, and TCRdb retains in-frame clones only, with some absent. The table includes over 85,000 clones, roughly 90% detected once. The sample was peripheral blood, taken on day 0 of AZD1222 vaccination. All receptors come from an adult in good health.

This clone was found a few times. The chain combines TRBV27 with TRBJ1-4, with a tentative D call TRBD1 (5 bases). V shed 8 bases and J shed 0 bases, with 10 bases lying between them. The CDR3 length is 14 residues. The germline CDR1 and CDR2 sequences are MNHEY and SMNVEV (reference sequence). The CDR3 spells CASGQGATNEKLFF. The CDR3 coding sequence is TGTGCCAGCGGGCAGGGAGCAACTAATGAAAAACTGTTTTTT.

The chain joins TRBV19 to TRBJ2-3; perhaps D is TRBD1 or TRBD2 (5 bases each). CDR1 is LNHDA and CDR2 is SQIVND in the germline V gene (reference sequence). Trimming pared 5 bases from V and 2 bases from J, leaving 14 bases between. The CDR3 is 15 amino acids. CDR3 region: CASSQVRGFTDTQYF. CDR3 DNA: TGTGCCAGTAGTCAGGTGAGGGGCTTCACAGATACGCAGTATTTT.